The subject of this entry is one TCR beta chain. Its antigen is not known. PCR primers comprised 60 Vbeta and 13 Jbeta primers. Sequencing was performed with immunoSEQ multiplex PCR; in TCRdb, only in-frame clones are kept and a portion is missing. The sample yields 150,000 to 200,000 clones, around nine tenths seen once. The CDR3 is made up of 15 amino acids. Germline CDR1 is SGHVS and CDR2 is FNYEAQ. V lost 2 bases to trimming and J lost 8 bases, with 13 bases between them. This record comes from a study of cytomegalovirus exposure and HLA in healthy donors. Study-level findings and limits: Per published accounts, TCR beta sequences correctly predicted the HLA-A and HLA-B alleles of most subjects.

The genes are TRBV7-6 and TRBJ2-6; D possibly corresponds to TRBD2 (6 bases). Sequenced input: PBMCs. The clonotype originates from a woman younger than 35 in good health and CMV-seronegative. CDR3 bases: TGTGCCAGCAGCTTACTGACGGGGGACTCCAACGTCCTGACTTTC. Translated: CASSLLTGDSNVLTF.